This T cell receptor beta chain originates from a study of breast tumors, draining lymph nodes, adjacent tissues. The lymph nodes were axillary draining lymph nodes from breast cancer patients. Overall study results and limits: Compared with lymph nodes, tumors were less diverse; compared with nontumor tissue, more.

MiXCR was run by TCRdb on the multiplex PCR reads, yielding one entry per CDR3 protein. The table lists about 220,000 distinct CDR3 sequences, roughly a third of them singletons, with approximately 4% in the top ten. This CDR3 spans 15 amino acids. J was trimmed by 7 bases and V by 2 bases; bases with no gene match: 4. On this clonotype itself: The antigen is unknown.

Material for sequencing was axillary lymph node tissue. This TCR was sampled from a female donor with breast cancer. Some clones in this sample may be carry-over from other donors' samples. J is TRBJ1-4 and V is TRBV12-3 or TRBV12-4, with 10 bases identical to TRBD1. Written as DNA, the CDR3 is TGTGCCAGCAGTTTACAGGACAGGGGGACTGAAAAACTGTTTTTT. Encoded protein: CASSLQDRGTEKLFF.